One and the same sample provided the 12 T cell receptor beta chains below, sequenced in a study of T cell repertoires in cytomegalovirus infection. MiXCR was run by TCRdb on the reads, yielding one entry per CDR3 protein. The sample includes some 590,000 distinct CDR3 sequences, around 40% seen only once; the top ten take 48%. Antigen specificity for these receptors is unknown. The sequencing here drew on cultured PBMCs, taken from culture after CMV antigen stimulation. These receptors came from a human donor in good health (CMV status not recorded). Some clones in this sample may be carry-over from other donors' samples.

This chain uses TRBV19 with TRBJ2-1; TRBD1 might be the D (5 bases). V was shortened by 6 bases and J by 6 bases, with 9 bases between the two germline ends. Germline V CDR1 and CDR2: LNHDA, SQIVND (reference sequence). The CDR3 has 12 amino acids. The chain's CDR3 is CASRGRGNEQFF. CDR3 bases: TGTGCCAGTAGAGGTAGGGGCAATGAGCAGTTCTTC.

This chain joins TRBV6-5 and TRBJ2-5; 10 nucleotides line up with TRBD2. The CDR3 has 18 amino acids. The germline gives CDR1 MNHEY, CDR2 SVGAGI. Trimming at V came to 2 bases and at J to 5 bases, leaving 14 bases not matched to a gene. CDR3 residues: CASSYDPPASGGMETQYF. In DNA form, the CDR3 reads TGTGCCAGCAGTTACGACCCGCCGGCTAGCGGGGGAATGGAGACCCAGTACTTC.

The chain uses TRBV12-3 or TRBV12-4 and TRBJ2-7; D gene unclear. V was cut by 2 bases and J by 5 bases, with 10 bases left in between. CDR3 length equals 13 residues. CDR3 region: CASSLIGRDEQYF. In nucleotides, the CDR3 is TGTGCCAGCAGTTTAATAGGCAGAGACGAGCAGTACTTC.

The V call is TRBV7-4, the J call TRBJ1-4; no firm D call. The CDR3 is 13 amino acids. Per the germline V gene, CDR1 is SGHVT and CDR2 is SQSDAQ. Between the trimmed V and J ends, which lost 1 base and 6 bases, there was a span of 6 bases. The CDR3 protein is CASSLGPDEKLFF. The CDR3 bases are TGTGCCAGCAGCTTAGGGCCAGATGAAAAACTGTTTTTT. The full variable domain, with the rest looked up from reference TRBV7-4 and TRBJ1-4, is GAGVSQSPRYKVAKRGRDVALRCDSISGHVTLYWYRQTLGQGSEVLTYSQSDAQRDKSGRPSGRFSAERPERSVSTLKIQRTEQGDSAVYLCASSLGPDEKLFFGSGTQLSVL.

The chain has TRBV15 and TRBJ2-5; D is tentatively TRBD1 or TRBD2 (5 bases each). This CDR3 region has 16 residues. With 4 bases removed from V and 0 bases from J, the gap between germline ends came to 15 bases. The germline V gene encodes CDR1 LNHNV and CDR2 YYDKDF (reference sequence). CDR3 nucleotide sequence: TGTGCCACCAGCATTGCCGGGGCAACAGACCAAGAGACCCAGTACTTC. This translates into CATSIAGATDQETQYF.

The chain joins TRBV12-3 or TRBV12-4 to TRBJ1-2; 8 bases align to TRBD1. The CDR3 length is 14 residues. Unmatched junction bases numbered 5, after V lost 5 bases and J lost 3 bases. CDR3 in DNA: TGTGCCAGCAGTCGGACAGGGTCGTACTATGGCTACACCTTC. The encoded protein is CASSRTGSYYGYTF.

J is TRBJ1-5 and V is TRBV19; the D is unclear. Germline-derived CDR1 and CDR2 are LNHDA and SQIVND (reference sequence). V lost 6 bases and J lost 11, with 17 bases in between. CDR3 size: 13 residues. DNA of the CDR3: TGTGCCAGTAGCGGACGAGCGCGGGAGGCCCAGCATTTT. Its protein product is CASSGRAREAQHF.

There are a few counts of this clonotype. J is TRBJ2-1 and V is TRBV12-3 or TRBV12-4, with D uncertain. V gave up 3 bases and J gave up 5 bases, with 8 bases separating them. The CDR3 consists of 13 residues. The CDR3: CASSFQLNNEQFF. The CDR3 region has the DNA TGTGCCAGCAGTTTTCAACTGAACAATGAGCAGTTCTTC.

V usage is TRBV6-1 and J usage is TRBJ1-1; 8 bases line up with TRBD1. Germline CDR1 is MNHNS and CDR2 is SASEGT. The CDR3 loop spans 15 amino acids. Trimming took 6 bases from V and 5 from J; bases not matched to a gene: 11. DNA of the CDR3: TGTGCCAGCAGCACTTCAGGGGGCGTTGGGACTGAAGCTTTCTTT. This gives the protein CASSTSGGVGTEAFF.

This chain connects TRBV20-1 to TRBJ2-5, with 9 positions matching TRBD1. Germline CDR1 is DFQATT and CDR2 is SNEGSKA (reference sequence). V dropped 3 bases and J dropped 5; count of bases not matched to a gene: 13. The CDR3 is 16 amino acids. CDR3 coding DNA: TGCAGTGCTAGTGGATCCGGGACAGGGCGTTTTGAGACCCAGTACTTC. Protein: CSASGSGTGRFETQYF.

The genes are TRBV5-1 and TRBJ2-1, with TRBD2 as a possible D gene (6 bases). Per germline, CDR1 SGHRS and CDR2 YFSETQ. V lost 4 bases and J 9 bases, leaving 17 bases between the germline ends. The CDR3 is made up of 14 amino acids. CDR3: CASSPRTRRGEQFF. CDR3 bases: TGCGCCAGCAGCCCCCGGACTCGGCGGGGTGAGCAGTTCTTC.

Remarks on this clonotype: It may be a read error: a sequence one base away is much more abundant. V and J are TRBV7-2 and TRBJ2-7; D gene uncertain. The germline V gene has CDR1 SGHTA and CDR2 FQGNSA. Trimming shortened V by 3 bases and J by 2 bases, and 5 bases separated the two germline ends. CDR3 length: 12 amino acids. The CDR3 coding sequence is TGTGCCAGCAGCTTCACAGCCTACGAGCAGTACTTC. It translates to CASSFTAYEQYF. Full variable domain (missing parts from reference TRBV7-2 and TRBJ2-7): GAGVSQSPSNKVTEKGKDVELRCDPISGHTALYWYRQSLGQGLEFLIYFQGNSAPDKSGLPSDRFSAERTGGSVSTLTIQRTQQEDSAVYLCASSFTAYEQYFGPGTRLTVT.